The T cell receptor beta chain under discussion was sequenced for a study of T-cell reconstitution after alpha-beta-depleted transplantation in children. Findings and limits, study-wide: Two months or so post-transplant, alpha-beta T cells reportedly derived from several hundred expanded graft clones. Among T cells one year after transplant, newly produced cells accounted for most counts and diversity. Some patients' high day-60 TCRbeta diversity was traced to surviving recipient T cells and thymic progenitors.

With 6 bases clipped from V and 8 bases from J, the junction kept 6 bases outside the gene matches. The CDR3 totals 13 residues. Germline assignment: CDR1 MNHEY and CDR2 SMNVEV (reference sequence). Turning to this clonotype: The antigen remains undetermined.

For TCRbeta, the library was prepared with unique molecular identifiers. TCRdb re-called the PCR reads with MiXCR, one entry per CDR3 protein. The sample lists about 870,000 distinct CDR3 sequences, roughly 16% occurring once. The J gene is TRBJ1-4, the V gene TRBV27; 7 nucleotides line up with TRBD1. The sample here was PBMCs, mostly from graft donor cells, taken 360 days after TCRalphabeta/CD19-depleted stem cell transplant. The clonotype was recovered from a male patient younger than 18 who had a stem cell transplant for acute lymphoblastic leukemia, so the T cells may come from the graft donor. The CDR3 reads CASSIRGGEKLFF. CDR3 coding DNA: TGTGCCAGCAGCATTCGAGGGGGCGAAAAACTGTTTTTT.